Below are 7 T cell receptor beta chains sequenced from a single sample in a study of cytomegalovirus exposure and HLA in healthy donors. PCR involved 60 Vbeta and 13 Jbeta primers. Clones were sequenced by immunoSEQ multiplex PCR, and TCRdb holds only the in-frame ones, with some missing. Of approximately 130,000 clones listed, approximately 10% are singletons. The sequenced sample consisted of PBMCs. All receptors come from a woman in her forties in good health and CMV-seropositive.

A few counts support this clone. This chain uses TRBV6-5 with TRBJ2-2; TRBD2 is a possible D gene (6 bases). The CDR3 has 14 amino acids. Germline-derived CDR1 and CDR2 are MNHEY and SVGAGI. V was cut by 2 bases and J by 5 bases, with 9 bases left in between. CDR3 DNA: TGTGCCAGCAGTTACATTGGGGGGACCGGGGAGCTGTTTTTT. Protein sequence: CASSYIGGTGELFF.

V gene TRBV9 combines with J gene TRBJ2-3; D not certain. The CDR3 loop spans 12 amino acids. Germline V CDR1 and CDR2: SGDLS, YYNGEE. Trimming left V 0 bases short and J 5 bases short, with 4 bases between. This chain's CDR3 is CASSVVGDTQYF. In DNA, the CDR3 is TGTGCCAGCAGCGTAGTCGGAGATACGCAGTATTTT.

The chain carries TRBV6-1 and TRBJ2-3; a possible D gene is TRBD1 (6 bases). Trimming shortened V by 5 bases and J by 2 bases, and 14 bases separated the two germline ends. The germline V gene encodes CDR1 MNHNS and CDR2 SASEGT. This CDR3 comprises 15 residues. Written as DNA, the CDR3 is TGTGCCAGCAGTTTCGGACAGCTTCCCACAGATACGCAGTATTTT. Translated, it gives CASSFGQLPTDTQYF.

V and J are TRBV19 and TRBJ1-1; D gene unclear. V was cut by 6 bases and J by 1 base, with 9 bases left in between. From germline, CDR1 is LNHDA and CDR2 SQIVND (reference sequence). The CDR3 contains 13 residues. The DNA of the CDR3 is TGTGCCAGTAGCTCGGTTGGGAACACTGAAGCTTTCTTT. It codes for CASSSVGNTEAFF.

A few counts support this clone. V gene TRBV4-1 combines with J gene TRBJ1-4; TRBD1 agrees at 7 bases. The germline CDR1 and CDR2 sequences are MGHRA and YSYEKL. The V gene end was trimmed by 4 bases and the J gene end by 3 bases; junction bases not matched to a gene: 2. The CDR3 sequence is 14 residues long. The CDR3 DNA is TGCGCCAGCAGCCCTGACAGGGCTAATGAAAAACTGTTTTTT. It codes for CASSPDRANEKLFF.

This clone was seen more than once but under ten times. The chain recombines TRBV10-2 with TRBJ1-6, with D unresolved. Germline loops: CDR1 WSHSY, CDR2 SAAADI. The V and J ends lost 3 bases and 6 bases respectively, with 21 bases between them. This CDR3 region has 18 residues. In nucleotides, the CDR3 is TGCGCCAGCAGTGACCACCTTATCGGAGCTCTACGTAATTCACCCCTCCACTTT. The encoded protein is CASSDHLIGALRNSPLHF.

This sequence joins TRBV10-3 and TRBJ1-1; weak D call: TRBD1 (6 bases). CDR3 length: 14 residues. V was pared by 2 bases and J by 1 base, with 8 bases between. Germline CDR1 and CDR2: ENHRY and SYGVKD. The DNA for the CDR3 is TGTGCCATCAGTGAGCCAGGGGCGAACACTGAAGCTTTCTTT. Its translation: CAISEPGANTEAFF.